The 27 T cell receptor beta chains reported below all come from one sample, sequenced in a study of cytomegalovirus exposure and HLA in healthy donors. Researchers ran the PCR with 60 Vbeta and 13 Jbeta primers. The method was immunoSEQ multiplex PCR; TCRdb's version includes in-frame clones alone and lacks a portion of them. This table has around 200,000 clones, more than 65% appearing once. Sequencing input: PBMCs. The receptors were gathered from a man aged 50 to 60 in good health and CMV-seronegative.

The chain recombines TRBV9 with TRBJ1-3; TRBD1 matches 8 bases. V trimming: 7 bases; J trimming: 0 bases; junction bases outside the gene matches: 6. This CDR3 comprises 15 residues. Germline CDR1 is SGDLS and CDR2 is YYNGEE. CDR3 coding DNA: TGTGCCAGCGGGGACAGGCGTAGCTCTGGAAACACCATATATTTT. Protein: CASGDRRSSGNTIYF.

The chain employs TRBV7-2 and TRBJ2-5; no clear D. The DNA end favors TRBJ2-7, so the J call may be wrong. The CDR3 length is 13 residues. In germline, CDR1 is SGHTA, CDR2 FQGNSA. CDR3 bases: TGTGCCAGCAGTCTGGTTTCGAACTACGAGCAGTACTTC. This sequence encodes CASSLVSNYEQYF.

The V call is TRBV27, the J call TRBJ2-5, with D tentatively TRBD2 (6 bases). The V end lost 3 bases, the J end lost 5 bases, and 13 bases lay between the germline ends. CDR1 is MNHEY and CDR2 is SMNVEV in the germline V gene (reference sequence). The CDR3 covers 14 residues. The CDR3, as DNA: TGTGCCAGCAGTTTCGCTAGCGTTAGGGAGACCCAGTACTTC. Translation: CASSFASVRETQYF.

The chain has TRBV29-1 and TRBJ2-1; perhaps TRBD1 as D (5 bases). In germline, CDR1 is SQVTM, CDR2 ANQGSEA. V lost 1 base and J lost 8, with 9 bases in between. The CDR3 has 12 residues. The CDR3 DNA is TGCAGCGTTGAAGGACCGACAGATGAGCAGTTCTTC. Its protein product is CSVEGPTDEQFF.

This clone was seen once. The J gene is TRBJ2-2, the V gene TRBV29-1; 8 bases match TRBD1. After removal of 3 bases from V and 3 bases from J, the junction contained 6 bases not matched to a gene. The CDR3 consists of 15 residues. The V gene's germline CDR1 is SQVTM and CDR2 ANQGSEA. CDR3 sequence (DNA): TGCAGCGTTGAGGCCCGGACAGGGTACACCGGGGAGCTGTTTTTT. It is translated as CSVEARTGYTGELFF.

The V gene is TRBV10-1, the J gene TRBJ2-3; possibly TRBD1 for D (6 bases). The germline V and J ends were trimmed by 5 bases and 4 bases, with 13 bases remaining between them. The CDR3 is made up of 14 amino acids. Germline V gene data show CDR1 as WNHNN and CDR2 as SYGVQD (reference sequence). The CDR3 DNA is TGCGCCAGCAGTAGTTCAGGGGCGTCAGATACGCAGTATTTT. Its translation: CASSSSGASDTQYF.

The rearrangement joins TRBV28 to TRBJ1-6; D gene uncertain. CDR1 and CDR2 (germline): MDHEN, SYDVKM. This CDR3 spans 12 amino acids. V dropped 6 bases and J dropped 6 bases, with 6 bases sitting between them. The CDR3 region is CASRSGNSPLHF. CDR3 DNA sequence: TGTGCCAGCAGGAGTGGTAATTCACCCCTCCACTTT.

Concerning this clone: One end of the junction fails to match germline, which may point to a read error. The chain links TRBV7-7 to TRBJ2-2, with 9 bases identical to TRBD1. Germline V lookup: CDR1 SSHAT, CDR2 FNYEAQ (reference sequence). The CDR3 consists of 15 residues. CDR3 amino acids: CASSLVTGGTGELFF. The CDR3 DNA reads TGTGCTAGCAGCTTAGTGACAGGGGGAACCGGGGAGCTGTTTTTT. The full variable domain, in which reference TRBV7-7 and TRBJ2-2 provide the parts outside the CDR3, is GAGVSQSPRYKVTKRGQDVTLRCDPISSHATLYWYQQALGQGPEFLTYFNYEAQPDKSGLPSDRFSAERPEGSISTLTIQRTEQRDSAMYRCASSLVTGGTGELFFGEGSRLTVL.

The V and J genes are TRBV28 and TRBJ2-7; the D gene is possibly TRBD1 (5 bases). Germline V CDR1 and CDR2: MDHEN, SYDVKM. The CDR3 has 13 residues. The V and J ends lost 7 bases and 2 bases respectively, with 12 bases between them. The CDR3: CASISREAYEQYF. Here the CDR3 DNA reads TGTGCCAGCATCTCCAGGGAAGCCTACGAGCAGTACTTC.

The rearrangement uses TRBV7-9 and TRBJ1-3; 9 nucleotides line up with TRBD1. V lost 5 bases to trimming and J lost 2 bases; unmatched junction nucleotides: 10. The CDR3 runs to 17 residues. Germline values: CDR1 SEHNR, CDR2 FQNEAQ (reference sequence). The CDR3 spells CASSPGGTGIAGNTIYF. The DNA of the CDR3 is TGTGCCAGCAGCCCAGGGGGGACAGGGATAGCTGGAAACACCATATATTTT.

The V and J genes are TRBV18 and TRBJ1-1; 10 bases match TRBD1. With 0 bases clipped from V and 4 bases from J, the junction kept 8 bases outside the gene matches. Germline assignment: CDR1 KGHSH and CDR2 LQKENI. CDR3 length equals 17 residues. The CDR3 is CASSPPGTGVALTEAFF. CDR3 DNA: TGTGCCAGCTCACCACCGGGGACAGGGGTCGCCCTCACTGAAGCTTTCTTT.

This chain joins TRBV5-1 and TRBJ2-7; TRBD2 aligns across 10 bases. Germline V gene sequence: CDR1 SGHRS, CDR2 YFSETQ. This CDR3 is built from 17 residues. Trimming took 0 bases from V and 5 from J; bases not matched to a gene: 11. The CDR3 region has the DNA TGCGCCAGCAGCTTGGTTGGATCTAGCGGGAGAATGGACGAGCAGTACTTC. The encoded protein is CASSLVGSSGRMDEQYF.

V usage is TRBV6-5 and J usage is TRBJ1-6, with D tentatively TRBD1 (6 bases). This CDR3 contains 14 residues. Between the trimmed V and J ends, which lost 0 bases and 8 bases, there was a span of 8 bases. Germline loops: CDR1 MNHEY, CDR2 SVGAGI. CDR3 nucleotide sequence: TGTGCCAGCAGTTACTCAGGACAGCATTCACCCCTCCACTTT. Protein: CASSYSGQHSPLHF.

CDR3 sequence: CASSFGGAGGGYTF. The CDR3 DNA is TGTGCCAGCAGTTTCGGAGGGGCTGGGGGTGGCTACACCTTC. The genes are TRBV28 and TRBJ1-2, with D possibly being TRBD1 (5 bases). V was pared by 3 bases and J by 7 bases, with 15 bases between. Germline CDR1 reads MDHEN; CDR2 reads SYDVKM. CDR3 length equals 14 residues.

The sample holds one count of this clone. The V and J genes are TRBV6-1 and TRBJ1-1; 8 bases line up with TRBD1. The CDR3 sequence is 14 residues long. Germline CDR1 MNHNS, CDR2 SASEGT. V lost 6 bases to trimming and J lost 4 bases; unmatched junction nucleotides: 7. The CDR3: CASRVTGGGTEAFF. The CDR3 DNA reads as TGTGCCAGCAGAGTCACAGGGGGGGGCACTGAAGCTTTCTTT.

This sequence joins TRBV9 and TRBJ2-2, with a weak D call TRBD1 (7 bases). V was cut by 3 bases and J by 1 base, with 10 bases left in between. Germline assignment: CDR1 SGDLS and CDR2 YYNGEE. The CDR3 is 15 amino acids. CDR3 residues: CASSAGGLNTGELFF. Here the CDR3 DNA reads TGTGCCAGCAGCGCAGGGGGGTTGAACACCGGGGAGCTGTTTTTT.

V usage is TRBV6-5 and J usage is TRBJ2-6; D is uncertain. The CDR3 consists of 13 residues. The V end was cut by 10 bases, the J end by 4 bases, with 11 bases between. Germline CDR1 is MNHEY and CDR2 is SVGAGI. Here the CDR3 DNA reads TGTGCCATTCGCGGTCCCGGGGCCAACGTCCTGACTTTC. Amino acid sequence: CAIRGPGANVLTF.

The rearrangement links TRBV28 to TRBJ1-2; D possibly corresponds to TRBD1 (5 bases). Germline lookup yields CDR1 MDHEN and CDR2 SYDVKM. CDR3 length: 13 amino acids. Trimming cost V 3 bases and J 7 bases, with 12 bases left between them. The CDR3 loop reads CASSLGGWGGYTF. CDR3 nucleotides: TGTGCCAGCAGTTTGGGGGGGTGGGGTGGCTACACCTTC.

The chain uses TRBV15 and TRBJ2-7, with 13 bases lining up with TRBD2. The CDR3 extends over 15 amino acids. In germline, CDR1 is LNHNV, CDR2 YYDKDF (reference sequence). Germline trimming cut 3 bases from V and 9 bases from J; bases unmatched to any gene: 8. The CDR3 sequence: CATSSGTSGTQGQYF. The CDR3 DNA is TGTGCCACCAGCAGTGGGACTAGCGGGACCCAAGGGCAGTACTTC.

The genes are TRBV6-5 and TRBJ1-5; 8 positions agree with TRBD1. There are 14 residues in the CDR3. Losses at the gene ends were 5 bases for V and 6 bases for J; bases not matched to a gene: 6. CDR1 is MNHEY, CDR2 SVGAGI, per germline. The CDR3 loop reads CASSGGTGAQPQHF. The CDR3 DNA reads as TGTGCCAGCAGTGGCGGGACAGGCGCTCAGCCCCAGCATTTT.

This clone was counted once. CDR3 residues: CASSVFGTGGLGYTF. In nucleotides, the CDR3 is TGTGCCAGCAGTGTTTTTGGGACAGGGGGCCTTGGCTACACCTTC. The V call is TRBV6-1, the J call TRBJ1-2; 12 positions match TRBD1. The CDR3 consists of 15 residues. J was trimmed by 7 bases and V by 4 bases; bases with no gene match: 7. Germline V lookup: CDR1 MNHNS, CDR2 SASEGT.

CDR3 protein: CASSLQGAGEQFF. CDR3 DNA sequence: TGTGCCAGCAGCTTACAGGGAGCGGGTGAGCAGTTCTTC. V and J are TRBV7-3 and TRBJ2-1; possibly TRBD2 for D (6 bases). This CDR3 has 13 amino acids. The germline gives CDR1 SGHTA, CDR2 FQGTGA. V lost 2 bases and J lost 9, with 11 bases in between.

The chain uses TRBV7-9 and TRBJ2-7; no clear D gene. Germline loops: CDR1 SEHNR, CDR2 FQNEAQ (reference sequence). Trimming cost V 4 bases and J 3 bases, with 4 bases left between them. The CDR3 extends over 11 amino acids. CDR3 region: CASSSNYEQYF. The DNA of the CDR3 is TGTGCCAGCAGCTCTAACTACGAGCAGTACTTC.

This clone was seen a single time. The chain links TRBV2 to TRBJ2-7, with 11 bases fitting TRBD2. CDR3 length: 15 residues. Germline CDR1 SNHLY, CDR2 FYNNEI. V lost 1 base, J lost 11 bases, and 10 bases stayed unmatched. CDR3 sequence (DNA): TGTGCCAGCAGTGAAGGCAGCCTAGCGGGAGGTCTGGAGTACTTC. This codes for CASSEGSLAGGLEYF.

J is TRBJ1-1 and V is TRBV28; unclear D gene. The V gene lost 3 bases and the J gene lost 0 bases, with 8 bases spanning the gap. Germline V lookup: CDR1 MDHEN, CDR2 SYDVKM. This CDR3 contains 14 residues. The CDR3, as DNA: TGTGCCAGCAGTTTTCGGGGATTGAACACTGAAGCTTTCTTT. Its translation is CASSFRGLNTEAFF.

J is TRBJ1-5 and V is TRBV30; the D is unclear. The V end was cut by 0 bases, the J end by 0 bases, with 18 bases between. The germline CDR1 and CDR2 sequences are GTSNPN and SVGIG (reference sequence). The CDR3 has 18 residues. The CDR3 bases are TGTGCCTGGAGTGTATTGGGCCGTTTTTTTGTTAGCAATCAGCCCCAGCATTTT. This sequence encodes CAWSVLGRFFVSNQPQHF.

CDR3 sequence reads: CASSSGQNYEQYF. DNA of the CDR3: TGTGCCAGCAGCTCCGGACAGAACTACGAGCAGTACTTC. The rearrangement uses TRBV9 and TRBJ2-7; perhaps TRBD1 as D (6 bases). V lost 4 bases and J 3 bases, leaving 11 bases between the germline ends. The CDR3 totals 13 residues. From germline, CDR1 is SGDLS and CDR2 YYNGEE.